The 13 T cell receptor beta chains below were found in one sample sequenced in a study of T-cell memory formation after mild COVID-19. TCRdb independently ran MiXCR on the 5' RACE reads; one entry per CDR3 protein. The sample lists some 310,000 distinct CDR3 sequences; around 20% were seen once. Sequences were obtained from PBMCs or a T cell subset sorted from them (not recorded which). The receptors stem from a young man who had mild COVID-19 (a few samples of this study predate the infection). Cell type and time point are not known.

This chain links TRBV29-1 with TRBJ2-5, with 9 bases aligning to TRBD1. V shed 5 bases, J shed 2 bases, and the junction held 9 bases outside the gene matches. Germline V CDR1 and CDR2: SQVTM, ANQGSEA. CDR3 size: 15 residues. CDR3 protein: CSVSSGQGFQETQYF. The CDR3 DNA follows: TGCAGCGTTTCCTCGGGACAGGGTTTTCAAGAGACCCAGTACTTC.

The chain has TRBV12-3 or TRBV12-4 and TRBJ2-6; D is uncertain. V was pared by 3 bases and J by 2 bases, with 8 bases between. The CDR3 is 15 amino acids. The CDR3 DNA reads as TGTGCCAGCAGTTTCGGCACAACTGGGGCCAACGTCCTGACTTTC. Its protein product is CASSFGTTGANVLTF.

This clonotype was recorded a few times. This chain links TRBV6-2 or TRBV6-3 with TRBJ1-2; D unresolved. The germline gives CDR1 MNHEY, CDR2 SVGEGT. Trimming left V 2 bases short and J 6 bases short, with 7 bases between. This CDR3 contains 12 residues. In nucleotides, the CDR3 is TGTGCCAGCAGTTACAGCCGTCATGGCTACACCTTC. Translating gives CASSYSRHGYTF.

DNA for the CDR3: TGTGCCAGCCGAGGGATAAGTCATGGCTACACCTTC. Its translation is CASRGISHGYTF. The chain is built from TRBV28 and TRBJ1-2; D gene ambiguous. V was cut by 8 bases and J by 6 bases, with 13 bases left in between. The CDR3 spans 12 residues. Germline CDR1 and CDR2: MDHEN and SYDVKM.

This clonotype has just a few counts. V usage is TRBV25-1 and J usage is TRBJ1-5; D perhaps matches TRBD1 (5 bases). V was shortened by 2 bases and J by 4 bases, with 9 bases between the two germline ends. Germline loops: CDR1 MGHDK, CDR2 SYGVNS. The length of the CDR3 is 14 residues. The CDR3 sequence is CASSERQGNQPQHF. The CDR3 nucleotides are TGTGCCAGCAGTGAAAGGCAGGGAAATCAGCCCCAGCATTTT.

The rearrangement joins TRBV7-6 to TRBJ2-1; 9 bases agree with TRBD2. Germline V gene sequence: CDR1 SGHVS, CDR2 FNYEAQ. The CDR3 extends over 14 amino acids. The V and J ends lost 2 bases and 8 bases, in that order; junction bases with no gene match: 4. The CDR3 coding sequence is TGTGCCAGCAGCTTAATATCTAGCGGGGATGAGCAGTTCTTC. Translation: CASSLISSGDEQFF.

V usage is TRBV5-1 and J usage is TRBJ1-4, with D maybe TRBD1 (5 bases). The ends were cut back, 4 bases at V and 7 bases at J, with 17 bases in the middle. CDR3 length: 15 amino acids. Germline-derived CDR1 and CDR2 are SGHRS and YFSETQ. CDR3 nucleotide sequence: TGCGCCAGCAGCCCCGCAGGTGGGGGTGGTGAAAAACTGTTTTTT. Translation: CASSPAGGGGEKLFF.

This clonotype was detected only a few times. The genes are TRBV15 and TRBJ2-7; D is uncertain. CDR1 is LNHNV and CDR2 is YYDKDF in the germline V gene (reference sequence). This CDR3 has 15 residues. V lost 0 bases to trimming and J lost 2 bases, with 11 bases between them. The CDR3 DNA sequence: TGTGCCACCAGCAGAGATCCTTGGGCAGCCTACGAGCAGTACTTC. Its translation is CATSRDPWAAYEQYF. Based on the CDR3 plus reference TRBV15 and TRBJ2-7, the full variable domain is DAMVIQNPRYQVTQFGKPVTLSCSQTLNHNVMYWYQQKSSQAPKLLFHYYDKDFNNEADTPDNFQSRRPNTSFCFLDIRSPGLGDTAMYLCATSRDPWAAYEQYFGPGTRLTVT.

The chain joins TRBV9 to TRBJ1-2, with 10 bases matching TRBD1. The CDR3 covers 18 residues. The V segment lost 4 bases and the J segment 6 bases; nucleotides outside the gene matches: 18. Germline values: CDR1 SGDLS, CDR2 YYNGEE. In DNA form, the CDR3 reads TGTGCCAGCAGCCCCCGAGTCCGGGACAGGGGCCTCGCGGATGGCTACACCTTC. It translates to CASSPRVRDRGLADGYTF.

This clonotype has only a few counts. The V call is TRBV2, the J call TRBJ2-7, with D possibly matching TRBD2 (6 bases). The CDR3 has 12 amino acids. Trimming took 6 bases from V and 7 from J, leaving 13 bases between them. Germline V gene sequence: CDR1 SNHLY, CDR2 FYNNEI. The CDR3 here is CASREGMGEQYV. The CDR3 DNA sequence: TGTGCCAGCAGGGAGGGGATGGGGGAGCAGTACGTC.

This chain uses TRBV10-3 with TRBJ2-1; TRBD2 matches 12 bases. The V gene end was trimmed by 3 bases and the J gene end by 9 bases; junction bases not matched to a gene: 9. Germline V gene sequence: CDR1 ENHRY, CDR2 SYGVKD. The CDR3 is 16 amino acids. The CDR3 DNA sequence: TGTGCCATCAGTGATTTGTCACTAGCGGGGGGCTTTGAGCAGTTCTTC. Translation gives CAISDLSLAGGFEQFF.

This clonotype was recorded many times. The chain has TRBV7-9 and TRBJ2-1, with a weak D call TRBD2 (6 bases). V was pared by 4 bases and J by 4 bases, with 14 bases between. Germline-derived CDR1 and CDR2 are SEHNR and FQNEAQ (reference sequence). The length of the CDR3 is 15 residues. The CDR3 protein is CASSYPLAMYNEQFF. CDR3 DNA: TGTGCCAGCAGCTACCCACTAGCTATGTACAATGAGCAGTTCTTC.

The rearrangement uses TRBV12-3 or TRBV12-4 and TRBJ2-5; D may correspond to TRBD1 or TRBD2 (6 bases each). With 5 bases removed from V and 5 bases from J, the gap between germline ends came to 15 bases. The CDR3 covers 14 residues. CDR3 protein: CASSRRGVDETQYF. The CDR3 nucleotides read TGTGCCAGCAGTCGGAGGGGGGTAGACGAGACCCAGTACTTC.